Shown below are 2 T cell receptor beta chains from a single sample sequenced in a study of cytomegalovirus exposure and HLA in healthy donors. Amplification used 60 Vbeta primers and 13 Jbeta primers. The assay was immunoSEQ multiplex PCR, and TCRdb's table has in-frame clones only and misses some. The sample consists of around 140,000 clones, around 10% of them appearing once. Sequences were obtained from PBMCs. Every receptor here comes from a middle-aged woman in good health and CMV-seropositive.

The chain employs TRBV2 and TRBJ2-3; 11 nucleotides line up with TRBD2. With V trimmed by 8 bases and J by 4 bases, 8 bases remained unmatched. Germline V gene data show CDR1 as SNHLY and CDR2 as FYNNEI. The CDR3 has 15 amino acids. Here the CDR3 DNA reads TGTGCCAGCGGGAATAGCGGGGGGGGCGCAGATACGCAGTATTTT. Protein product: CASGNSGGGADTQYF.

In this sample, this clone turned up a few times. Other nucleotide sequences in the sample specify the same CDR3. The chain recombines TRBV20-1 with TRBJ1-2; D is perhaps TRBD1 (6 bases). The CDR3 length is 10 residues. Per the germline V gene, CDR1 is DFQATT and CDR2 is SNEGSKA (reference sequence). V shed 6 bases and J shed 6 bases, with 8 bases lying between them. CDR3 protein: CSAYRDGYTF. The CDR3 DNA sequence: TGCAGTGCCTACAGGGATGGCTACACCTTC.